A single TCR beta chain is shown here with its context. Its antigen remains unknown. This sample is drawn from a study of T cell responses to AZD1222 COVID-19 vaccine. Germline V lookup: CDR1 KGHSH, CDR2 LQKENI. The CDR3 covers 17 residues. The trim removed 0 bases at V and 7 bases at J, leaving 13 bases unmatched. Sequencing used immunoSEQ multiplex PCR; TCRdb keeps in-frame clones, though not all of them. The table has fewer than 180,000 clones, more than 85% seen once. Whole-study results and caveats: Donors were mostly white British, more females; clonal diversity possibly underestimated. At baseline, just 6 or 7 AZD1222 recipients tested seropositive.

Analyses pooled second doses at about 4 or about 12 weeks. V gene TRBV18 combines with J gene TRBJ1-2; 8 positions agree with TRBD1. The clonotype comes from an adult who received the AZD1222 COVID-19 vaccine. The source material was peripheral blood, sampled 28 days after the second AZD1222 dose. Here the CDR3 DNA reads TGTGCCAGCTCACCACCGTTACAGGGGGGGCCGACTAGTGGCTACACCTTC. Translating gives CASSPPLQGGPTSGYTF.